These 14 T cell receptor beta chains share one sample of origin, sequenced in a study of OX40 agonist ivuxolimab in advanced cancers. Sequencing used immunoSEQ multiplex PCR; TCRdb keeps in-frame clones, though not all of them. The repertoire has tens of thousands of clones, about 85% of them found once; the top ten carry about 1.3%. The specimen was CD4+ or CD8+ T cells sorted from blood, collected in a trial of the OX40 agonist ivuxolimab. These TCRs come from an adult with an advanced solid tumor such as melanoma, head and neck, liver or kidney cancer.

V usage is TRBV27 and J usage is TRBJ1-2; the D gene is possibly TRBD1 (6 bases). The V gene lost 5 bases and the J gene lost 2 bases, with 15 bases spanning the gap. The CDR3 runs 15 residues. The germline V gene encodes CDR1 MNHEY and CDR2 SMNVEV (reference sequence). As DNA, the CDR3 is TGTGCCAGCAGTCCGTTACAGGGTCAAAACTATGGCTACACCTTC. The encoded protein is CASSPLQGQNYGYTF.

The chain joins TRBV9 to TRBJ1-3; no definite D call. Germline V gene lookup returns CDR1 SGDLS and CDR2 YYNGEE. The length of the CDR3 is 14 residues. Trimming took off 0 bases at V and 0 bases at J, with 4 bases between the two ends. CDR3 sequence (DNA): TGTGCCAGCAGCGTAGGGTTCTCTGGAAACACCATATATTTT. As protein: CASSVGFSGNTIYF.

The chain has TRBV4-1 and TRBJ2-1; D is possibly TRBD1 or TRBD2 (5 bases each). In germline, CDR1 is MGHRA, CDR2 YSYEKL. The V end lost 3 bases, the J end lost 0 bases, and 15 bases lay between the germline ends. This CDR3 region has 17 residues. CDR3 nucleotide sequence: TGCGCCAGCAGCCACGGCCGGGGCGCTAGCTCCTACAATGAGCAGTTCTTC. Translation gives CASSHGRGASSYNEQFF.

The table lists this clone with a count of one. This chain connects TRBV7-9 to TRBJ1-6, with 8 bases matching TRBD1. This CDR3 region has 14 residues. Trimming took 5 bases from V and 9 from J; bases not matched to a gene: 6. Per the germline V gene, CDR1 is SEHNR and CDR2 is FQNEAQ (reference sequence). The chain's CDR3 is CASSLGTGGSPLHF. CDR3 nucleotides: TGTGCCAGCAGCCTGGGGACAGGAGGTTCACCCCTCCACTTT.

This clone occurred once. The V gene is TRBV6-1, the J gene TRBJ2-7; TRBD2 might be the D (6 bases). Per the germline V gene, CDR1 is MNHNS and CDR2 is SASEGT. Trimming pared 3 bases from V and 3 bases from J, leaving 9 bases between. The CDR3 covers 13 residues. DNA of the CDR3: TGTGCCAGCAGTGAGAGGGAGGTCTACGAGCAGTACTTC. It is translated as CASSEREVYEQYF.

V and J are TRBV28 and TRBJ2-7; TRBD1 agrees at 9 bases. The CDR3 totals 14 residues. J was trimmed by 4 bases and V by 7 bases; bases with no gene match: 8. The germline gives CDR1 MDHEN, CDR2 SYDVKM. The CDR3 here is CASIERTGEYEQYF. CDR3 coding DNA: TGTGCCAGCATCGAGAGGACAGGGGAGTACGAGCAGTACTTC.

This clone appeared a single time. J is TRBJ2-7 and V is TRBV7-9, with 7 bases that match TRBD1. Losses at the gene ends were 5 bases for V and 0 bases for J; bases not matched to a gene: 7. CDR1 is SEHNR and CDR2 is FQNEAQ in the germline V gene (reference sequence). The CDR3 loop spans 15 amino acids. The CDR3 sequence is CASSRQGSSSYEQYF. The CDR3 DNA reads as TGTGCCAGCAGCAGACAGGGCTCCAGCTCCTACGAGCAGTACTTC. The full variable domain, rest sourced from reference TRBV7-9 and TRBJ2-7, is DTGVSQNPRHKITKRGQNVTFRCDPISEHNRLYWYRQTLGQGPEFLTYFQNEAQLEKSRLLSDRFSAERPKGSFSTLEIQRTEQGDSAMYLCASSRQGSSSYEQYFGPGTRLTVT.

V is TRBV29-1 and J is TRBJ1-2, with TRBD1 matching 9 bases. Germline V gene sequence: CDR1 SQVTM, CDR2 ANQGSEA. The CDR3 sequence is 13 residues long. V was pared by 4 bases and J by 4 bases, with 4 bases of the junction left unmatched. Written as DNA, the CDR3 is TGCAGCGTTGGGGACAGGGCAAGCTATGGCTACACCTTC. Protein: CSVGDRASYGYTF.

This clone turned up a few times. V is TRBV18 and J is TRBJ1-5, with D unresolved. The CDR3 runs to 15 residues. From germline, CDR1 is KGHSH and CDR2 LQKENI. The germline V and J ends were trimmed by 4 bases and 6 bases, with 16 bases remaining between them. This CDR3 reads CASSQRAGDTQPQHF. CDR3 coding DNA: TGTGCCAGCTCACAGAGGGCCGGGGATACTCAGCCCCAGCATTTT.

This clone is a singleton in its sample. The gene calls are TRBV11-3 and TRBJ2-1; 9 bases map to TRBD2. The J segment lost 9 bases and the V segment lost 8 bases, leaving 8 bases of the junction unmatched. The CDR3 loop spans 13 amino acids. CDR1 and CDR2 (germline): SGHNT, YENEEA. The CDR3 loop is CASQGAGGVEQFF. The CDR3, as DNA: TGTGCCAGCCAGGGAGCGGGGGGAGTTGAGCAGTTCTTC.

This chain connects TRBV27 to TRBJ2-3; D gene unclear. Germline V CDR1 and CDR2: MNHEY, SMNVEV (reference sequence). The CDR3 is made up of 12 amino acids. Trimming left V 6 bases short and J 0 bases short, with 4 bases between. CDR3 sequence (DNA): TGTGCCAGCAGCCCAAGCACAGATACGCAGTATTTT. This translates into CASSPSTDTQYF.

This chain uses TRBV30 with TRBJ2-5; D not certain. Trimming left V 0 bases short and J 4 bases short, with 6 bases between. Germline V CDR1 and CDR2: GTSNPN, SVGIG (reference sequence). The CDR3 runs 12 residues. The CDR3 sequence: CAWSVRAETQYF. CDR3 DNA sequence: TGTGCCTGGAGTGTACGCGCAGAGACCCAGTACTTC.

As regards this clone: Other DNA sequences of this sample code for an identical CDR3. The chain recombines TRBV11-3 with TRBJ2-2; D is ambiguous. V was clipped by 1 base and J by 1 base, with 4 bases between them. The CDR3 extends over 14 amino acids. Per germline, CDR1 SGHNT and CDR2 YENEEA. Here the CDR3 DNA reads TGTGCCAGCAGCTTAGGCGGGAACACCGGGGAGCTGTTTTTT. This sequence encodes CASSLGGNTGELFF. The full variable domain, with the rest looked up from reference TRBV11-3 and TRBJ2-2, is EAGVVQSPRYKIIEKKQPVAFWCNPISGHNTLYWYLQNLGQGPELLIRYENEEAVDDSQLPKDRFSAERLKGVDSTLKIQPAELGDSAVYLCASSLGGNTGELFFGEGSRLTVL.

This sequence joins TRBV19 and TRBJ2-1; D is possibly TRBD1 or TRBD2 (6 bases each). Trimming left V 1 base short and J 4 bases short, with 14 bases between. Looked up from germline, CDR1 is LNHDA and CDR2 is SQIVND (reference sequence). The CDR3 extends over 16 amino acids. CDR3 sequence (DNA): TGTGCCAGTAGTATAGGGGGGGCCTTAGGGTACAATGAGCAGTTCTTC. Amino acids: CASSIGGALGYNEQFF.